Listed here are 18 T cell receptor beta chains from one sample, sequenced in a study of response to subunit inactivated influenza vaccine. TCRdb passed the RT-PCR reads through MiXCR, listing each CDR3 protein once. The data show some 850,000 distinct CDR3 sequences, about 18% seen once. Specimen: PBMCs from blood, collected 5 days after vaccination. The receptors originated from a man aged 45-65 years who received an inactivated influenza vaccine.

The V gene is TRBV2, the J gene TRBJ2-1; 8 bases line up with TRBD2. J lost 2 bases, V lost 6 bases, and 6 bases had no gene match. There are 15 residues in the CDR3. Germline-derived CDR1 and CDR2 are SNHLY and FYNNEI. The CDR3 DNA reads as TGTGCCAGCAGATTCGGGGGGGTCACCTACAATGAGCAGTTCTTC. Amino acid sequence: CASRFGGVTYNEQFF.

This sequence joins TRBV7-2 and TRBJ2-7; D may be TRBD1 (6 bases). Germline CDR1 and CDR2: SGHTA and FQGNSA. This CDR3 comprises 14 residues. Between the trimmed V and J ends, which lost 6 bases and 3 bases, there was a span of 15 bases. CDR3 protein: CASRPSGQHYEQYF. Here the CDR3 DNA reads TGTGCCAGCAGACCAAGCGGACAGCACTACGAGCAGTACTTC.

In its sample, this clonotype was seen a few times. Here the CDR3 reads CASSATSGRKTQYF. The DNA for the CDR3 is TGTGCCAGCAGCGCCACTAGCGGGAGAAAGACCCAGTACTTC. The V and J genes are TRBV7-2 and TRBJ2-5, with TRBD2 identical over 11 bases. The CDR3 runs to 14 residues. The V gene end was trimmed by 5 bases and the J gene end by 6 bases; junction bases not matched to a gene: 5. Germline V gives CDR1 SGHTA, CDR2 FQGNSA.

The V and J genes are TRBV5-1 and TRBJ2-3, with D uncertain. V dropped 0 bases and J dropped 2 bases, with 13 bases sitting between them. The CDR3 totals 16 residues. The germline V gene has CDR1 SGHRS and CDR2 YFSETQ. CDR3 DNA: TGCGCCAGCAGCTTGGGCGGATCCCCACACACAGATACGCAGTATTTT. It translates to CASSLGGSPHTDTQYF. Full variable domain (remainder filled in from reference TRBV5-1 and TRBJ2-3): KAGVTQTPRYLIKTRGQQVTLSCSPISGHRSVSWYQQTPGQGLQFLFEYFSETQRNKGNFPGRFSGRQFSNSRSEMNVSTLELGDSALYLCASSLGGSPHTDTQYFGPGTRLTVL.

V usage is TRBV6-1 and J usage is TRBJ2-7; TRBD1 aligns across 8 bases. The length of the CDR3 is 16 residues. CDR1 and CDR2 (germline): MNHNS, SASEGT. Losses at the gene ends were 6 bases for V and 0 bases for J; bases not matched to a gene: 10. This CDR3 is CASSSTDRALSYEQYF. The CDR3 nucleotides are TGTGCCAGCAGCAGTACGGACAGGGCCCTCTCCTACGAGCAGTACTTC.

This clonotype has just a few counts. The chain has TRBV5-1 and TRBJ2-3; 9 nucleotides agree with TRBD2. This CDR3 region has 16 residues. Per the germline V gene, CDR1 is SGHRS and CDR2 is YFSETQ. Trimming removed 4 bases from V and 0 bases from J; junction bases left unmatched: 6. The CDR3 protein is CASSGGLAKSTDTQYF. The CDR3 bases are TGCGCCAGCAGCGGTGGACTAGCGAAAAGCACAGATACGCAGTATTTT.

In this sample, this clonotype turned up a few times. The gene calls are TRBV12-3 or TRBV12-4 and TRBJ2-7; either TRBD1 or TRBD2 may fit D (5 bases each). The CDR3 length is 14 residues. V was cut by 10 bases and J by 3 bases, with 19 bases left in between. For the CDR3, the DNA is TGTGCCACCTCACGGGGCCGCTTAAACTACGAGCAGTACTTC. Translation: CATSRGRLNYEQYF.

The chain is built from TRBV6-1 and TRBJ1-5; 9 nucleotides agree with TRBD1. The CDR3 runs 15 residues. Trimming at V came to 6 bases and at J to 4 bases, leaving 7 bases not matched to a gene. Germline CDR1 is MNHNS and CDR2 is SASEGT. Written as DNA, the CDR3 is TGTGCCAGCAGAACCGGGACAGGGATAAATCAGCCCCAGCATTTT. Its translation is CASRTGTGINQPQHF.

This clonotype was seen ten or more times. The genes are TRBV5-6 and TRBJ2-7; 9 nucleotides match TRBD1. CDR3 length equals 13 residues. V was clipped by 2 bases and J by 6 bases; unmatched bases: 3. Germline lookup yields CDR1 SGHDT and CDR2 YYEEEE. CDR3 residues: CASSFGTGIEQYF. CDR3 nucleotide sequence: TGTGCCAGCAGCTTCGGGACAGGGATCGAGCAGTACTTC.

The chain employs TRBV5-5 and TRBJ1-5; no clear D. The germline V gene encodes CDR1 SGHKS and CDR2 YYEKEE (reference sequence). V shed 0 bases and J shed 4 bases, with 8 bases lying between them. This CDR3 region has 14 residues. CDR3 in amino acids: CASSLGLGNQPQHF. The CDR3 nucleotides are TGTGCCAGCAGCTTGGGTCTGGGAAATCAGCCCCAGCATTTT.

The CDR3 DNA is TGCAGTGCTAGATCCGGACAGGGGAACTCCTACGAGCAGTACTTC. Translation: CSARSGQGNSYEQYF. The V call is TRBV20-1, the J call TRBJ2-7; 9 bases are a match to TRBD1. From germline, CDR1 is DFQATT and CDR2 SNEGSKA (reference sequence). V dropped 2 bases and J dropped 0; count of bases not matched to a gene: 5. This CDR3 region has 15 residues.

This chain links TRBV29-1 with TRBJ1-2, with D possibly being TRBD1 (6 bases). The CDR3 runs to 12 residues. The germline V and J ends were trimmed by 0 bases and 7 bases, with 9 bases remaining between them. Germline CDR1 SQVTM, CDR2 ANQGSEA. The CDR3 bases are TGCAGCGTTGAAGATCGGGGGCCTGGCTACACCTTC. It codes for CSVEDRGPGYTF.

The CDR3 sequence is CASSLPSRRGALTDTQYF. In DNA form, the CDR3 reads TGTGCCAGCAGTTTACCCTCCCGGCGGGGGGCTCTCACAGATACGCAGTATTTT. The chain employs TRBV28 and TRBJ2-3; 8 positions match TRBD2. The CDR3 extends over 18 amino acids. Germline V gene data show CDR1 as MDHEN and CDR2 as SYDVKM. J was trimmed by 2 bases and V by 2 bases; bases with no gene match: 12.

Turning to this clonotype: Given a much more abundant clone one base away, this may be a read error. The chain uses TRBV20-1 and TRBJ1-1; D uncertain. V was shortened by 3 bases and J by 1 base, with 6 bases between the two germline ends. CDR1 is DFQATT and CDR2 is SNEGSKA in the germline V gene (reference sequence). CDR3 length: 12 amino acids. In nucleotides, the CDR3 is TGCAGTGCTAGGTCTCGGAACACTGAAGCTTTCTTT. This encodes CSARSRNTEAFF.

V gene TRBV2 combines with J gene TRBJ2-7; maybe TRBD2 (6 bases). The germline V and J ends were trimmed by 5 bases and 0 bases, with 20 bases remaining between them. The CDR3 spans 17 residues. CDR1 is SNHLY, CDR2 FYNNEI, per germline. The chain's CDR3 is CASSPPGRTDISYEQYF. The CDR3 nucleotides read TGTGCCAGCAGTCCCCCCGGGAGAACTGACATCTCCTACGAGCAGTACTTC.

The rearrangement joins TRBV6-1 to TRBJ2-4; D perhaps matches TRBD2 (6 bases). The CDR3 extends over 14 amino acids. V was trimmed by 4 bases and J by 3 bases, leaving 10 bases between them. The germline CDR1 and CDR2 sequences are MNHNS and SASEGT. The CDR3 spells CASSAPGSKNIQYF. The CDR3 DNA is TGTGCCAGCAGTGCACCCGGGAGCAAAAACATTCAGTACTTC.

The chain employs TRBV30 and TRBJ2-5, with a possible D match to TRBD2 (7 bases). With 3 bases removed from V and 2 bases from J, the gap between germline ends came to 16 bases. The CDR3 consists of 15 residues. Germline CDR1 GTSNPN, CDR2 SVGIG (reference sequence). CDR3 DNA: TGTGCCTGGAGCGGACAGCGGGATTTGCAAGAGACCCAGTACTTC. As protein: CAWSGQRDLQETQYF.

This clonotype was counted a single time. The CDR3 carries no conserved terminal phenylalanine or tryptophan, so it likely arises from a read error. The chain couples TRBV11-1 to TRBJ2-1, with 12 bases matching TRBD2. V lost 2 bases and J lost 5; bases outside the gene matches: 10. The CDR3 runs 18 residues. Looked up from germline, CDR1 is SGHAT and CDR2 is FQDESV (reference sequence). The CDR3 region is CASSLPLRLAGAHNEQFL. CDR3 DNA sequence: TGTGCCAGCAGCTTACCATTAAGACTAGCGGGAGCACACAATGAGCAGTTCCTC.